This T cell receptor beta chain was documented in a study of cytomegalovirus exposure and HLA in healthy donors. Study conclusions and caveats: Many donors shared some public TCRs, even though most TCR sequences were rare.

Trimming removed 4 bases from V and 6 bases from J; junction bases left unmatched: 7. The CDR3 totals 15 residues. Per the germline V gene, CDR1 is SGHKS and CDR2 is YYEKEE (reference sequence). A single count supports this clone. Its cognate antigen is unknown. Assay: immunoSEQ multiplex PCR; the TCRdb copy retains only in-frame clones and omits some. The data contain 140,000 to 150,000 clones, approximately 94% of them singletons. This chain uses TRBV5-5 with TRBJ1-5; 10 positions agree with TRBD1. What was sequenced was PBMCs. The TCR originated in a man aged 18 to 29 in good health and CMV-seropositive. Here the CDR3 DNA reads TGTGCCAGCAGCCTAGGGACAGGGGTTGTTCAGCCCCAGCATTTT. It translates to CASSLGTGVVQPQHF.